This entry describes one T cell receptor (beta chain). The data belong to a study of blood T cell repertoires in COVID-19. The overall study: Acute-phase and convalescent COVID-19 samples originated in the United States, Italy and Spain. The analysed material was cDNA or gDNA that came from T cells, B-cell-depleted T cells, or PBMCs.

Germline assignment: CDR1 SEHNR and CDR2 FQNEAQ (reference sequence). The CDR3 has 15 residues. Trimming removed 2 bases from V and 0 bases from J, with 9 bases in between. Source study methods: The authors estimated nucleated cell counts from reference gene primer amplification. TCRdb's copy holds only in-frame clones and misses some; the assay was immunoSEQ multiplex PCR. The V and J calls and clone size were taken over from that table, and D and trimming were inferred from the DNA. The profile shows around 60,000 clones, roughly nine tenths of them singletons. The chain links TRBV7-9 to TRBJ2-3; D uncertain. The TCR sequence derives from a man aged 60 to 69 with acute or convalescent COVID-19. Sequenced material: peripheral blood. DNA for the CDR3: TGTGCCAGCAGCTTAATGAGTTCTAGCACAGATACGCAGTATTTT. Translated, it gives CASSLMSSSTDTQYF.